This T cell receptor (beta chain) was retrieved from a study of shared clonotypes between healthy human individuals (dated by TCRdb to 2018 to 2020). For context, the study as a whole: The cohort included three men and a couple of women between 18 and 49 years of age. Per donor, three plates each were used for CD4 naive and CD4 memory, two for CD8 naive, and one for CD8 memory. To estimate repertoire size and how much clonotypes are shared between individuals, the study performed deep sequencing of blood TCR repertoires from roughly five healthy adults. Leukapheresis yielded between about 0.94 and 9.5 billion PBMCs per donor. Libraries were prepared and TCR repertoires were sequenced by different laboratories using diverse techniques, in order to increase sequencing depth and limit assay-specific biases.

Per the germline V gene, MNHEY is the CDR1 and SVGAGI is the CDR2. The CDR3 contains 15 residues, cysteine and phenylalanine counted. Only the CDR3 portion is preserved as DNA: 45 bases, with reading frame beginning at the first base. The junction shows trimming of 1 base on V and 7 bases on J, and the gene matches do not reach 4 bases of it. A note on this clone: Its recognized antigen is unknown. No much larger clone exists at a distance of one base, and base qualities are not known.

CD8 naive samples were CD45RO-negative cells positively selected for CCR7, giving a CD45RA+CCR7+ population that excluded TemRA cells. Donors were healthy HIV-negative adults with no recently reported acute infections or vaccinations. Only Caucasian adults living in Nashville, Tennessee, USA were represented among the donors. Blood was collected by leukapheresis, and PBMCs were isolated by Ficoll-Histopaque density gradient centrifugation and then cryopreserved in liquid nitrogen vapor phase. Analytical flow cytometry was used to check the purity and quantity of every magnetically sorted T cell population. From each sorted fraction, genomic DNA was isolated and quantified by UV absorbance on a Nanodrop 2000c. TCR CDR3 regions were amplified from genomic DNA by multiplex PCR using the deep immunoSEQ assay. Extracted genomic DNA from each cell subset was spread evenly across all wells of several immunoSEQ 96-well plates, with each plate serving as a replicate. For sorted subsets, approximately 210 ng of genomic DNA, equivalent to some 33,000 T cell genomes, went into each replicate PCR. Purified libraries were measured with a Qubit 3.0 fluorometer, size-checked on a Bioanalyzer 2100, and measured again with the KAPA Library Quantification kit. Every immunoSEQ 96-well plate was sequenced on a dedicated single-read 150-cycle Illumina NextSeq 550 flow cell. The original pipeline was this. Because the immunoSEQ output held only junctional sequences and lacked quality scores, the filtering could not match the filtering applied to full-length reads. Sequences were annotated with PyIR, a Python wrapper for IgBLAST v1.9, and V/J genes and CDR3 were assigned using IMGT germline references. Any read was removed if the V/J assignment was weak (E-value above 1e-6), the CDR3 was missing, or the read contained stop codons, out-of-frame junctions, or ambiguous translated residues. V3J clonotypes were defined by identical inferred V gene, J gene, and CDR3 amino acid sequence. The percentage overlap between two repertoires was calculated by dividing the number of shared unique clonotypes by the size of the smaller repertoire. Richness of each repertoire was evaluated using RTK rarefaction, the Chao1 estimator, and Recon v2.1 estimates of unobserved clonotypes. OLGA was used to compute generation probabilities for all TCRbeta clonotypes that the gDNA method yielded from a few donors. TCRdb re-hosts the immuneACCESS table, in-frame sequences only. Its copies lack some clones; in the studies checked, an unresolved V gene accounts for under half of them, and the cause for the rest is not known. That table supplies the V and J calls and clone size; D and trimming were determined from the DNA. A total of just over 2,000,000 clones appear in this sample, approximately 94% of them only once. The ten biggest clones cover 0.85% to 1.2% of the sample.

What the research found in general, with its limitations: Larger estimated clonotype richness was generally found for naive subsets than for memory subsets. Sampling was limited to blood, and TCR repertoires in tissue likely differ from TCR repertoires in blood. Across four donors, 4.5% to 6.5% of naive CD4, roughly 3.5% of naive CD8, approximately 2.5% of memory CD4, and around 0.4% of memory CD8 clonotypes were shared. Rarefaction of sorted-subset datasets indicated incomplete sequencing despite the large sequencing depth. Pairwise subsampling led to the expectation that sequencing depth would affect the degree of clonotype sharing among donors. Because the study included a small number of donors, the genetic and exposure-history diversity represented was limited. Clonotypes shared by all four sorted-subset donors showed higher generation probabilities than non-shared clonotypes.

Sequencing input: naive CD8+ T cells sorted from blood. The cell subset or site label corresponds to: CD45RA+CCR7+. This TCR came from a man younger than 35 in good health. This chain is built from TRBV6-5 and TRBJ2-2; 9 bases in between match TRBD1. The DNA sequence is as follows: TGTGCCAGCAGTTACTTGGGACAGGGCGGCGGGGAGCTGTTTTTT. This sequence encodes CASSYLGQGGGELFF.